This T cell receptor beta chain appears in the sequencing data of a study of cytomegalovirus exposure and HLA in healthy donors. General study results and limits: It was likely that a cluster of highly shared sequence variants was a sequencing artifact. Later on, an analysis showed TCR association rates differing by HLA locus, with DRB1 the most and HLA-C the fewest. Of the V segments, some could not be distinguished, including TRBV6-2 and TRBV6-3, and were excluded.

The PCR was carried out with 60 Vbeta primers and 13 Jbeta primers. Measured with immunoSEQ multiplex PCR; TCRdb has only the in-frame clones, and not every one. The sample includes fewer than 150,000 clones, about 80% of them seen just once. V lost 6 bases to trimming and J lost 8 bases, with 17 bases between them. The CDR3 sequence is 13 residues long. Germline V CDR1 and CDR2: SGDLS, YYNGEE. Comments on this clone: Its target is not known.

Sequencing used PBMCs. The J gene is TRBJ1-2, the V gene TRBV9; D unresolved. This receptor was identified in a man in his forties or fifties in good health and CMV-seropositive. The CDR3: CASTTQEGSGYTF. The CDR3 DNA is TGTGCCAGCACCACTCAGGAAGGAAGCGGCTACACCTTC.